This TCR beta chain is from a study of shared clonotypes between healthy human individuals. Per the original methods: Filtering differed because ImmunoSEQ produced junction-only sequences that carried no quality scores. Repertoires were generated with immunoSEQ multiplex PCR, while TCRdb's copy carries only in-frame clones and drops some. Clonal size and the V and J genes are those of that table, whereas D and trimming came from the DNA. The table lists a few million clones, over 85% of them singletons. Germline values: CDR1 MNHNS, CDR2 SASEGT. V was clipped by 3 bases and J by 0 bases, with 12 bases between them. This CDR3 has 16 residues.

The sample was naive CD4+ T cells from PBMCs. Subset reported: CD45RA+ positively selected. The V and J genes are TRBV6-1 and TRBJ1-5, with TRBD1 as a possible D gene (6 bases). This sequence originates from a young man in good health. Some clones in this sample may be carry-over from other donors' samples. The CDR3 here is CASSEAGQNSNQPQHF. The CDR3 DNA reads as TGTGCCAGCAGTGAGGCCGGACAGAATAGCAATCAGCCCCAGCATTTT.